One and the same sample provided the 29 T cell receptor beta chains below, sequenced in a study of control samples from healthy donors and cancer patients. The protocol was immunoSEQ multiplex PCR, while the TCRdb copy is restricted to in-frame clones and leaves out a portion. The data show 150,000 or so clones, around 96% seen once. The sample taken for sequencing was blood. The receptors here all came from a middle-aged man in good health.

The CDR3 loop is CASSLGDKPFYEQYF. CDR3 sequence (DNA): TGTGCCAGCAGCTTAGGTGACAAACCCTTCTACGAGCAGTACTTC. The chain is built from TRBV7-2 and TRBJ2-7; D is ambiguous. The CDR3 runs 15 residues. Germline-derived CDR1 and CDR2 are SGHTA and FQGNSA. Trimming shortened V by 1 base and J by 3 bases, and 13 bases separated the two germline ends.

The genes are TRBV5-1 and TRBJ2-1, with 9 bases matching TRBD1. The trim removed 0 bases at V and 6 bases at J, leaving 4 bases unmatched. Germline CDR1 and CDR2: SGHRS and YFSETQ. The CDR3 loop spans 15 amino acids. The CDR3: CASSLAPTGGNEQFF. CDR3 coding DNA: TGCGCCAGCAGCTTGGCCCCGACAGGGGGCAATGAGCAGTTCTTC.

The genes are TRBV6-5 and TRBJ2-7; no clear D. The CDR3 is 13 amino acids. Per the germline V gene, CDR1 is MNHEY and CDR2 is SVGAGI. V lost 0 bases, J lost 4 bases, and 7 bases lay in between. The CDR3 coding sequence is TGTGCCAGCAGTTACTCAACTGGTTACGAGCAGTACTTC. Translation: CASSYSTGYEQYF.

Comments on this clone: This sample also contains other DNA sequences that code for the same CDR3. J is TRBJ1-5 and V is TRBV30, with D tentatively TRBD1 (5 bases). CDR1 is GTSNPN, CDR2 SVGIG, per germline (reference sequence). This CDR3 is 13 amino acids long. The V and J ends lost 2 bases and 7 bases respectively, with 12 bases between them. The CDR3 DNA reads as TGTGCCTGGAGTAGAGGGGAGGGGCAGCCCCAGCATTTT. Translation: CAWSRGEGQPQHF.

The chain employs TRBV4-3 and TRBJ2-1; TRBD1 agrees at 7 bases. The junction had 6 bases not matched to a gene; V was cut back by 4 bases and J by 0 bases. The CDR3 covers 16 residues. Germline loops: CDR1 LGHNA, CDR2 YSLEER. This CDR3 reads CASSRLGQISYNEQFF. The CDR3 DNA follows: TGCGCCAGCAGCCGATTGGGACAGATCTCCTACAATGAGCAGTTCTTC.

The CDR3 DNA sequence: TGCAGCGCCCGGCCGGGAGTAGGACGTGCGACTGAAGCTTTCTTT. Protein product: CSARPGVGRATEAFF. The J gene is TRBJ1-1, the V gene TRBV29-1; D unresolved. Germline lookup yields CDR1 SQVTM and CDR2 ANQGSEA. Trimming stripped 7 bases from V and 5 bases from J, with 23 bases between. The CDR3 length is 15 residues.

The CDR3: CASSQDYSGGPRTGELFF. CDR3 DNA: TGTGCCAGCAGCCAAGACTATTCGGGGGGGCCTCGGACCGGGGAGCTGTTTTTT. V gene TRBV3-1 (or the pseudogene TRBV3-2) combines with J gene TRBJ2-2; 8 bases match TRBD2. This CDR3 has 18 amino acids. V lost 0 bases, J lost 5 bases, and 11 bases stayed unmatched. CDR1 and CDR2 (germline): LGHDT, YNNKEL (reference sequence).

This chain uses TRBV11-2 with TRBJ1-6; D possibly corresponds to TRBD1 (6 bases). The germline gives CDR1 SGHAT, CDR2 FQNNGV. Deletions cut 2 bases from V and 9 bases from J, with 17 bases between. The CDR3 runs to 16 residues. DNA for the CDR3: TGTGCCAGCAGCTTAATCGGCGGTCAGGGGAGTTCACCCCTCCACTTT. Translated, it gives CASSLIGGQGSSPLHF.

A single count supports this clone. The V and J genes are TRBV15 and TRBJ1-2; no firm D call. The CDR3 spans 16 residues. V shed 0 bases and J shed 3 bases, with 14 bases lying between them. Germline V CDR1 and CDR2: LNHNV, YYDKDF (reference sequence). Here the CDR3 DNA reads TGTGCCACCAGCAGAGATCCTATCCGGGCAGACTATGGCTACACCTTC. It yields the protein CATSRDPIRADYGYTF.

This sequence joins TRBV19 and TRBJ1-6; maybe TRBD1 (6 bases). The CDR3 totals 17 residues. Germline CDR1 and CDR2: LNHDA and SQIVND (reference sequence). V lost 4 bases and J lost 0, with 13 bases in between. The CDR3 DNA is TGTGCCAGTAGTACCCGACAGGAGAGCTCCTATAATTCACCCCTCCACTTT. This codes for CASSTRQESSYNSPLHF.

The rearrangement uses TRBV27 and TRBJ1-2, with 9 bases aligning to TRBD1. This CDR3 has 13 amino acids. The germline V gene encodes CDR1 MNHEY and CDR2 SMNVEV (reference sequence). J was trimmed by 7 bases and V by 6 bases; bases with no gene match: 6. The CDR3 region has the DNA TGTGCCAGCAGAGTAACAGGGGGCTCTGGCTACACCTTC. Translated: CASRVTGGSGYTF.

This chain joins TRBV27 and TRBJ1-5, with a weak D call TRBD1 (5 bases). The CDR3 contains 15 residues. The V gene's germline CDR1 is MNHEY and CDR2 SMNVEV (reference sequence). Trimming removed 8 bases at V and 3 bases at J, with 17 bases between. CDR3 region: CASATKGIVNQPQHF. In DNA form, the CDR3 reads TGTGCCAGCGCCACCAAGGGGATCGTCAATCAGCCCCAGCATTTT.

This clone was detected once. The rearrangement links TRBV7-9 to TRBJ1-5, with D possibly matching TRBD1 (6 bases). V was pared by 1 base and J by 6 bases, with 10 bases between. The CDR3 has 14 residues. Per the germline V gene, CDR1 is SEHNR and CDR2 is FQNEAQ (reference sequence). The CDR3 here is CASSLGGQGQPQHF. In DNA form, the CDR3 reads TGTGCCAGCAGCTTAGGGGGGCAGGGTCAGCCCCAGCATTTT. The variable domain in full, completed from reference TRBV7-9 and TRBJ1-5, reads DTGVSQNPRHKITKRGQNVTFRCDPISEHNRLYWYRQTLGQGPEFLTYFQNEAQLEKSRLLSDRFSAERPKGSFSTLEIQRTEQGDSAMYLCASSLGGQGQPQHFGDGTRLSIL.

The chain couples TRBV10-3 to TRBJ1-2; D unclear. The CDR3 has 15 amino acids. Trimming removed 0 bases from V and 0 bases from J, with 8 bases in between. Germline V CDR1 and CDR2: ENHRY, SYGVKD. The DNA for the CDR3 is TGTGCCATCAGTGAGTCCCCCGCAACTAACTATGGCTACACCTTC. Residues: CAISESPATNYGYTF.

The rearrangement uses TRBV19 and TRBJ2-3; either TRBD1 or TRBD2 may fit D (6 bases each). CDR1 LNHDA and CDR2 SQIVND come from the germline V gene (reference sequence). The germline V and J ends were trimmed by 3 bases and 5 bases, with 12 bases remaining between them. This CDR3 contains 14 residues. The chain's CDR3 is CASSMGGKQDTQYF. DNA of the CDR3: TGTGCCAGTAGTATGGGGGGCAAACAAGATACGCAGTATTTT.

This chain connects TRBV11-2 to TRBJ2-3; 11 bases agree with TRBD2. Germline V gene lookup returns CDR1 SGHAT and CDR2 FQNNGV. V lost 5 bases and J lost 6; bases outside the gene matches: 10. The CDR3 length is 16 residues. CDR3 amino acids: CASSTRSGGVGDTQYF. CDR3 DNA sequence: TGTGCCAGCAGCACCCGTAGCGGGGGGGTGGGTGATACGCAGTATTTT.

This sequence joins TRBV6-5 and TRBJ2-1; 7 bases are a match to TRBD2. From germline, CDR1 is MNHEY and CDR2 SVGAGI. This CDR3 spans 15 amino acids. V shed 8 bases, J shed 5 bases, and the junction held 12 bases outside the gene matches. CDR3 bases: TGTGCCAGCTGGGATTCCGGGACTACTAACAATGAGCAGTTCTTC. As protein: CASWDSGTTNNEQFF.

DNA for the CDR3: TGTGCCAGCAGCCCCGGGTTTGGTCCCCAAGAGACCCAGTACTTC. This codes for CASSPGFGPQETQYF. The V and J genes are TRBV5-6 and TRBJ2-5; no reliable D call. The germline gives CDR1 SGHDT, CDR2 YYEEEE. Trimming stripped 4 bases from V and 1 base from J, with 14 bases between. The CDR3 is made up of 15 amino acids.

The CDR3 here is CASSYPGKDRRSGANVLTF. The CDR3 nucleotides are TGTGCCAGCAGTTATCCCGGTAAGGACAGGCGCTCTGGGGCCAACGTCCTGACTTTC. The V call is TRBV6-2 or TRBV6-3, the J call TRBJ2-6; 7 positions match TRBD1. With 3 bases clipped from V and 0 bases from J, the junction kept 11 bases outside the gene matches. Germline assignment: CDR1 MNHEY and CDR2 SVGEGT. CDR3 size: 19 residues.

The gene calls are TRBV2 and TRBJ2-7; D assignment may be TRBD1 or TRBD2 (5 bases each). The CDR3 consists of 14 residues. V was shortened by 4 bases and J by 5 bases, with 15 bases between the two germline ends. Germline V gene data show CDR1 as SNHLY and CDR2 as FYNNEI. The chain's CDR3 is CASSAGRSPHEQYF. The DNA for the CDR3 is TGTGCCAGCAGTGCGGGACGGTCGCCCCACGAGCAGTACTTC.

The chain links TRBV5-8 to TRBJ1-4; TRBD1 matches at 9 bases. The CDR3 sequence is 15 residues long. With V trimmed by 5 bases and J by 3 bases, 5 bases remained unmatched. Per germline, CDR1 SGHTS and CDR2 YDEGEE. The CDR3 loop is CASRGTGRANEKLFF. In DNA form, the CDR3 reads TGTGCCAGCAGGGGGACAGGGAGGGCTAATGAAAAACTGTTTTTT.

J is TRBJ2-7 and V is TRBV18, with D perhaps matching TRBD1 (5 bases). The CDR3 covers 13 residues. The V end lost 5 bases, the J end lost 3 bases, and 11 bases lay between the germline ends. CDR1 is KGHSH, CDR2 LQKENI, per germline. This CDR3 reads CASSSQDIYEQYF. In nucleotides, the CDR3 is TGTGCCAGCTCATCCCAGGACATCTACGAGCAGTACTTC.

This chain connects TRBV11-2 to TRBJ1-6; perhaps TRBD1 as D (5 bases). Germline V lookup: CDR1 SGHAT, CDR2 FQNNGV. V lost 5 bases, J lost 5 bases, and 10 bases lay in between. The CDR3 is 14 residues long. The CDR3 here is CASSQGPNNSPLHF. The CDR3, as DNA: TGTGCCAGCAGCCAGGGACCTAATAATTCACCCCTCCACTTT.

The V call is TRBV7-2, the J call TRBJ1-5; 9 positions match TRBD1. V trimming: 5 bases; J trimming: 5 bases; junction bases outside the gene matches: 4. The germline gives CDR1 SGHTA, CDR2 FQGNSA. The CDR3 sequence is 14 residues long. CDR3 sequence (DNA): TGTGCCAGCAGCGAGGGACAGGGCCATCAGCCCCAGCATTTT. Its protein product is CASSEGQGHQPQHF.

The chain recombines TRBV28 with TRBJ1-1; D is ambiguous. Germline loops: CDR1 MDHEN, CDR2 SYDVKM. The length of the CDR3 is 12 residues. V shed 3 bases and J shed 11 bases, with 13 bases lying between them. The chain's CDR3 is CASSFRGSVAFF. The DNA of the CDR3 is TGTGCCAGCAGTTTTAGAGGGTCGGTGGCTTTCTTT.

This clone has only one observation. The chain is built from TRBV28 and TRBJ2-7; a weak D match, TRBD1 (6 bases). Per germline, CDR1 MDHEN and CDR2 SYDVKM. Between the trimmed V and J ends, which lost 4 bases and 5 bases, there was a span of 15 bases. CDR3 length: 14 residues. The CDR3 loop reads CASSSRQGLDEQYF. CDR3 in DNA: TGTGCCAGCAGTTCTCGGCAGGGGCTGGACGAGCAGTACTTC.

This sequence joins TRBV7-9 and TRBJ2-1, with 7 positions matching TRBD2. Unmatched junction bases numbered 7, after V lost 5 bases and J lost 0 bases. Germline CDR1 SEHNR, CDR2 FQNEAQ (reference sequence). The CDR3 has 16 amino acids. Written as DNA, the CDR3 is TGTGCCAGCAGCCCATCAGCGGGGAGCTCCTACAATGAGCAGTTCTTC. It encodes CASSPSAGSSYNEQFF.

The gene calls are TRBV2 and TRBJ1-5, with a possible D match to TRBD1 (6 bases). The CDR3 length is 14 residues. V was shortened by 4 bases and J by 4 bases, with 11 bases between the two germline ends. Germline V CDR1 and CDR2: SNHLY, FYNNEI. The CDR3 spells CASSAGTLNQPQHF. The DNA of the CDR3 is TGTGCCAGCAGTGCCGGGACACTAAATCAGCCCCAGCATTTT.

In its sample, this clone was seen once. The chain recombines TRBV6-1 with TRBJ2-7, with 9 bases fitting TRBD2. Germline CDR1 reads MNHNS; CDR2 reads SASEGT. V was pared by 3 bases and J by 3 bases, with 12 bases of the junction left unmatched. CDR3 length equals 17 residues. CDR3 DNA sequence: TGTGCCAGCAGTGACCCCTATTTAGCGGGGGCCCGCTACGAGCAGTACTTC. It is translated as CASSDPYLAGARYEQYF.